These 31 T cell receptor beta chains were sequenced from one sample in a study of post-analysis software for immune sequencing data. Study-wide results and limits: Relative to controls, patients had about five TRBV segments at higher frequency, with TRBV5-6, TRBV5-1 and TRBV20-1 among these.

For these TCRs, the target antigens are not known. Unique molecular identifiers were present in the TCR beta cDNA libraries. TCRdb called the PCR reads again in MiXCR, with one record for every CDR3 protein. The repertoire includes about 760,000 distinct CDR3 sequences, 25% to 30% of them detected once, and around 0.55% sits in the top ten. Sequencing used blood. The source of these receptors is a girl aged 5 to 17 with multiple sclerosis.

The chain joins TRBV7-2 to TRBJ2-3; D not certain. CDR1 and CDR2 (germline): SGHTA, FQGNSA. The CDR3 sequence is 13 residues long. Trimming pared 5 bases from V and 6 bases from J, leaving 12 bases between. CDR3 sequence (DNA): TGTGCCAGCAGCCGGGCAGGTTGGGATACGCAGTATTTT. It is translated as CASSRAGWDTQYF.

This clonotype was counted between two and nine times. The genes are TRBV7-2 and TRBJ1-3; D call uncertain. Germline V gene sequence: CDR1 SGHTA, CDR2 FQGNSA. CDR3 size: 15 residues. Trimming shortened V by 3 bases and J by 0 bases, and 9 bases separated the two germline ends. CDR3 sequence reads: CASSFKPYSGNTIYF. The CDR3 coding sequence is TGTGCCAGCAGCTTCAAACCGTACTCTGGAAACACCATATATTTT.

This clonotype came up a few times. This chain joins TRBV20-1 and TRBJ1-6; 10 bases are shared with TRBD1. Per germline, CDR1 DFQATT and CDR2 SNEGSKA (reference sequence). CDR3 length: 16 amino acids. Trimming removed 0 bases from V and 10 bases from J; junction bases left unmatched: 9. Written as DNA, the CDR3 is TGCAGTGCTAGAGACGCAGCGACAGGGGGCGGCTCACCCCTCCACTTT. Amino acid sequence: CSARDAATGGGSPLHF.

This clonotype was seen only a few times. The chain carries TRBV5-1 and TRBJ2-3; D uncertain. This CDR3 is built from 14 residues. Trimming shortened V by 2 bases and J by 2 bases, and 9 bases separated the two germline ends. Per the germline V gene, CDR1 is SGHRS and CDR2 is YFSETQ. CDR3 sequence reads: CASSFGPTTDTQYF. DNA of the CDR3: TGCGCCAGCAGCTTTGGACCAACCACAGATACGCAGTATTTT.

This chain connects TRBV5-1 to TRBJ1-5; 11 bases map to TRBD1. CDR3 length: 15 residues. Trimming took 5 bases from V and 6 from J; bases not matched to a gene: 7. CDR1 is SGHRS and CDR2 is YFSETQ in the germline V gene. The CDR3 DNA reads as TGCGCCAGCAGGGTCGGGACAGGGGGGGCTCAGCCCCAGCATTTT. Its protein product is CASRVGTGGAQPQHF.

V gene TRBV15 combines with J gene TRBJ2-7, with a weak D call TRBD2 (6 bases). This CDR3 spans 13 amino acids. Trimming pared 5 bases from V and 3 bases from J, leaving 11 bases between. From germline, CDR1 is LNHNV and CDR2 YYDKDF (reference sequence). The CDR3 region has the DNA TGTGCCACCAGCCCGGGGCGGGACTACGAGCAGTACTTC. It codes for CATSPGRDYEQYF.

CDR3 DNA sequence: TGTGCCAGCAGGGACGGACTAGCGGTACCCTACGAGCAGTACTTC. Its protein product is CASRDGLAVPYEQYF. The chain couples TRBV2 to TRBJ2-7; 10 bases are shared with TRBD2. The germline CDR1 and CDR2 sequences are SNHLY and FYNNEI. Losses at the gene ends were 6 bases for V and 2 bases for J; bases not matched to a gene: 7. This CDR3 region has 15 residues. Full variable domain (remainder filled in from reference TRBV2 and TRBJ2-7): EPEVTQTPSHQVTQMGQEVILRCVPISNHLYFYWYRQILGQKVEFLVSFYNNEISEKSEIFDDQFSVERPDGSNFTLKIRSTKLEDSAMYFCASRDGLAVPYEQYFGPGTRLTVT.

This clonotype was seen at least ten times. The CDR3 region is CASSGSGYEQYF. In DNA, the CDR3 is TGTGCCAGCAGCGGCAGTGGATACGAGCAGTACTTC. The chain uses TRBV5-6 and TRBJ2-7; no firm D call. Germline V CDR1 and CDR2: SGHDT, YYEEEE. Trimming cost V 4 bases and J 4 bases, with 9 bases left between them. This CDR3 is built from 12 residues.

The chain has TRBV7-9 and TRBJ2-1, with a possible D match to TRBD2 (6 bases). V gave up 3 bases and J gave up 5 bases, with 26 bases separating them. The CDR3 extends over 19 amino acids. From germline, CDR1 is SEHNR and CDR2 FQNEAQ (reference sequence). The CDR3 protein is CASSFGTALVATAHNEQFF. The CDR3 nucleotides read TGTGCCAGCAGCTTTGGGACTGCGCTTGTCGCCACCGCCCACAATGAGCAGTTCTTC.

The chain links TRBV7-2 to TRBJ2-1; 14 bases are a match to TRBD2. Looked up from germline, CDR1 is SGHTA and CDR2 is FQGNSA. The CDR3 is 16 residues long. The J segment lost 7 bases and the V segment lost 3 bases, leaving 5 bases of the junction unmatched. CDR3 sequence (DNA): TGTGCCAGCAGCTTGACTAGCGGGAGGGCGTTGAATGAGCAGTTCTTC. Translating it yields CASSLTSGRALNEQFF. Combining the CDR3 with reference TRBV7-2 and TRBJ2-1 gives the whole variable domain GAGVSQSPSNKVTEKGKDVELRCDPISGHTALYWYRQSLGQGLEFLIYFQGNSAPDKSGLPSDRFSAERTGGSVSTLTIQRTQQEDSAVYLCASSLTSGRALNEQFFGPGTRLTVL.

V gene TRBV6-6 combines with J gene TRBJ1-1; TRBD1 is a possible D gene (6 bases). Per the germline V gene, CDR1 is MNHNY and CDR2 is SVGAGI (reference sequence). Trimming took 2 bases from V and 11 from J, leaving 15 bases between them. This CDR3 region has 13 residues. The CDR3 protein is CASSYPYGQPAFF. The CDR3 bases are TGTGCCAGCAGTTACCCGTACGGACAGCCGGCTTTCTTT.

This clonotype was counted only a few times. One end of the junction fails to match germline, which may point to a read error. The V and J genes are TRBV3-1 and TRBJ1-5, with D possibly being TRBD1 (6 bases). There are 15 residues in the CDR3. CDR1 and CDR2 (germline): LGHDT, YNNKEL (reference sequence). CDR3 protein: CASNQMDSFNQPQHF. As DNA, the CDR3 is TGTGCCAGCAACCAAATGGACAGTTTCAATCAGCCCCAGCATTTT.

Here the CDR3 reads CASRTSGYYNEQFF. Here the CDR3 DNA reads TGCGCCAGCAGGACTAGCGGCTACTACAATGAGCAGTTCTTC. The V and J genes are TRBV5-1 and TRBJ2-1; TRBD2 agrees at 9 bases. The CDR3 consists of 14 residues. V dropped 5 bases and J dropped 3; count of bases not matched to a gene: 3. Germline V gene data show CDR1 as SGHRS and CDR2 as YFSETQ.

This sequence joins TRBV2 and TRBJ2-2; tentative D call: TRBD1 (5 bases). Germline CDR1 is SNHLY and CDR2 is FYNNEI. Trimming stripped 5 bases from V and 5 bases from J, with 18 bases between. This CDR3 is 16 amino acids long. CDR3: CASSPLPKGVTGELFF. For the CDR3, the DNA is TGTGCCAGCAGTCCTCTTCCGAAAGGGGTTACCGGGGAGCTGTTTTTT.

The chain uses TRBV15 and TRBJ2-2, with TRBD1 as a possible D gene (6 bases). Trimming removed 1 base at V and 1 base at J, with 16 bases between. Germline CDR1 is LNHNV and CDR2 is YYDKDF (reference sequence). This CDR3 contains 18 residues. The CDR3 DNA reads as TGTGCCACCAGCAGAGGGGGGCGTGGGATGGGGAACACCGGGGAGCTGTTTTTT. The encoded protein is CATSRGGRGMGNTGELFF.

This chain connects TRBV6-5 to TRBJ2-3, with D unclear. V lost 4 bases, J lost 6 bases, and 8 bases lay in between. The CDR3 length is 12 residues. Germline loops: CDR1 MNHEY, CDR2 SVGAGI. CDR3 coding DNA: TGTGCCAGCAGTTCGATATTCGATACGCAGTATTTT. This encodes CASSSIFDTQYF.

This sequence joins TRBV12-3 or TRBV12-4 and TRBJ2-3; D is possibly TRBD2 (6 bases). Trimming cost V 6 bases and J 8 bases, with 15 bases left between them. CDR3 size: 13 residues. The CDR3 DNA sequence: TGTGCCAGCAGCCCAGGGACTGGCCCTACGCAGTATTTT. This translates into CASSPGTGPTQYF.

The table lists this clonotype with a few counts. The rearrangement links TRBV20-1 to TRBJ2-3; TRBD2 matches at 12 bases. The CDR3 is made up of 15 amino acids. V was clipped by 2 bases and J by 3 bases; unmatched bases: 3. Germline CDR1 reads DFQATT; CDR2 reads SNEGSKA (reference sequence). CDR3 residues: CSARLAGGRTDTQYF. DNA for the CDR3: TGCAGTGCTAGACTAGCGGGGGGGAGGACAGATACGCAGTATTTT.

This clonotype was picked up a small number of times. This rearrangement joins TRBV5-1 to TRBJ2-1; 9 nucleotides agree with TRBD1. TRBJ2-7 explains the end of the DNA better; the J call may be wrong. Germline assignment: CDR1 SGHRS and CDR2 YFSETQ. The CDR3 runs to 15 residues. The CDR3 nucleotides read TGCGCCAGCAGCTTGGTGGGACAGGGATACAATGAGCAGTACTTC. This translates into CASSLVGQGYNEQYF.

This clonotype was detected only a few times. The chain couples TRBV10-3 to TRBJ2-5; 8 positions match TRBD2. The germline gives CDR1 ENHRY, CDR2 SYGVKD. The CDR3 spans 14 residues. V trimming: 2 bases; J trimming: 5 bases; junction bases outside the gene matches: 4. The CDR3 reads CAISESSGAETQYF. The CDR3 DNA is TGTGCCATCAGTGAGAGTAGCGGGGCCGAGACCCAGTACTTC.

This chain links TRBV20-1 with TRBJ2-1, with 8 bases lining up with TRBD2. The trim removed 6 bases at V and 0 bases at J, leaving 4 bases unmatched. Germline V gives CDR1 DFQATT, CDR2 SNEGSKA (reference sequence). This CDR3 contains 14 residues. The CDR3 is CSARLAPSYNEQFF. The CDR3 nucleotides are TGCAGTGCCAGACTAGCGCCCTCCTACAATGAGCAGTTCTTC.

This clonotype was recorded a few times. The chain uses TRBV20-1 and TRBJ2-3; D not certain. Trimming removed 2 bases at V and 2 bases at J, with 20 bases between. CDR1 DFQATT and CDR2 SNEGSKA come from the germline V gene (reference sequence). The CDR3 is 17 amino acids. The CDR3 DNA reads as TGCAGTGCTAGAAACCCTGGCCTTGGGGTAGACACAGATACGCAGTATTTT. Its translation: CSARNPGLGVDTDTQYF.

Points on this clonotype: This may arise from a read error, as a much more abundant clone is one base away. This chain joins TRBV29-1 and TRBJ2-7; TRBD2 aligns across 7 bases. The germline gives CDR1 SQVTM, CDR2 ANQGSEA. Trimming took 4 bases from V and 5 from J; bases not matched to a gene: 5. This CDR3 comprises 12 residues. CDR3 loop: CSVGEGGDEQYF. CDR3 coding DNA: TGCAGCGTTGGGGAGGGAGGAGACGAGCAGTACTTC.

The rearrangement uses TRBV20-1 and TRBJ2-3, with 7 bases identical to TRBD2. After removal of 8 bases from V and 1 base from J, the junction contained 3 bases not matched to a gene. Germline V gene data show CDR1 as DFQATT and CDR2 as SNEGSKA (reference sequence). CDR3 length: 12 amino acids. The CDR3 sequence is CSCGSGTDTQYF. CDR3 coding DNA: TGCAGTTGCGGGAGCGGCACAGATACGCAGTATTTT.

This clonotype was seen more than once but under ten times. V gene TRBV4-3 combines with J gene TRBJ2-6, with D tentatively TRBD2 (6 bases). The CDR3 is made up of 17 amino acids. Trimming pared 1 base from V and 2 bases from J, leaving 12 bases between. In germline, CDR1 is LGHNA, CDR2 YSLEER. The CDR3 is CASSQAPGGAGANVLTF. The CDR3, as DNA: TGCGCCAGCAGCCAAGCCCCCGGGGGAGCTGGGGCCAACGTCCTGACTTTC.

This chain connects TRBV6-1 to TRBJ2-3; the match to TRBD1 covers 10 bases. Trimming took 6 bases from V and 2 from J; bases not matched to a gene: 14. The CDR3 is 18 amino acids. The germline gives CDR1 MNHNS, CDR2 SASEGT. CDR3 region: CASSSGTGAFGVTDTQYF. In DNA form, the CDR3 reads TGTGCCAGCAGCTCCGGGACAGGGGCTTTCGGGGTCACAGATACGCAGTATTTT.

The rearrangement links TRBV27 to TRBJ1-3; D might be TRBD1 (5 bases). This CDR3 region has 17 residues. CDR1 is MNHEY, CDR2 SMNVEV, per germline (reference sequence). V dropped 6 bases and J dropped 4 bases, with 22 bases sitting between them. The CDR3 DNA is TGTGCCAGCAGCCGGGTCGTGGGGCCGGGAGCGGGAAACACCATATATTTT. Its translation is CASSRVVGPGAGNTIYF.

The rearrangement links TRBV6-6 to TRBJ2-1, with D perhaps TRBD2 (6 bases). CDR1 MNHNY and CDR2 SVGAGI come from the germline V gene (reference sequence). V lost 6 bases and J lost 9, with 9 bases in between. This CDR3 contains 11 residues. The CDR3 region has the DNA TGTGCCAGCAGGGGCGGGGCTGAGCAGTTCTTC. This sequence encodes CASRGGAEQFF.

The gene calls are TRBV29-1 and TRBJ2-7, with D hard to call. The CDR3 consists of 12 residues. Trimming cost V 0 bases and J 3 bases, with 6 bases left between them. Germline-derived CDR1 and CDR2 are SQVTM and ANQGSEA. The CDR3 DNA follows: TGCAGCGTTGAAGAGCACCTCTACGAGCAGTACTTC. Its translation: CSVEEHLYEQYF.

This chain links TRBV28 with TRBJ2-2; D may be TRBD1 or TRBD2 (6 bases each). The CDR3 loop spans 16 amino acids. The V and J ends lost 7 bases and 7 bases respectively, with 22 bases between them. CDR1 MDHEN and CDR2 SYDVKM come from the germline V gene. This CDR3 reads CASNPGGPLGGGELFF. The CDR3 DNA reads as TGTGCCAGCAACCCCGGGGGCCCCCTGGGTGGCGGGGAGCTGTTTTTT.

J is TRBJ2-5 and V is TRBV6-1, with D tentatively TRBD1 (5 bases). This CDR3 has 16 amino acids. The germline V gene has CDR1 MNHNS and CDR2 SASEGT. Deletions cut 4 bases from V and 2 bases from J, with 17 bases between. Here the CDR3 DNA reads TGTGCCAGCAGTGGAGGTCTAGGACACCTTCAAGAGACCCAGTACTTC. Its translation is CASSGGLGHLQETQYF.